This T cell receptor beta chain was profiled in a study of post-analysis software for immune sequencing data. Study information: Disease trajectories encompassed relapsing-remitting, secondary progressive and progressive-relapsing multiple sclerosis.

Germline V CDR1 and CDR2: LNHDA, SQIVND (reference sequence). V lost 3 bases and J lost 0, with 11 bases in between. This CDR3 comprises 15 residues. Whole-study findings and limits: With TRBV5-6, TRBV5-1 and TRBV20-1 included, about five TRBV segments were more frequent in patients than in controls. Analysis by F measure revealed that same-batch samples clustered strongly together. For normalized Chao1 diversity, multiple sclerosis patients scored significantly lower than controls did.

On this clonotype: Antigen specificity is unknown.

Prepared libraries of TCR beta cDNA carried unique molecular identifiers. The source material, about 0.9 to 11 million T cells, gave rise to about 490,000 cDNA molecules. From the PCR reads, TCRdb called clonotypes with MiXCR, one entry per CDR3 protein. The table has 800,000 to 950,000 distinct CDR3 sequences, about 57% seen once. The rearrangement joins TRBV19 to TRBJ1-1; D unclear. The specimen sequenced was blood. The receptor comes from a girl aged 5 to 17 with multiple sclerosis. The CDR3 region is CASSMGSRMNTEAFF. In DNA form, the CDR3 reads TGTGCCAGTAGTATGGGCAGCCGGATGAACACTGAAGCTTTCTTT.